Shown below are 29 T cell receptor beta chains from a single sample sequenced in a study of regulatory T cells in long-lasting Graves disease. Libraries of TCR beta came from iRepertoire HTBI primers plus Arm-PCR of CDR3 regions. From the multiplex PCR reads, TCRdb called clonotypes with MiXCR, one entry per CDR3 protein. The sample contains about 470,000 distinct CDR3 sequences, more than 13% of which appear only once. The time point: newly diagnosed GD, antithyroid drugs for less than 3 months. RNA extracted from PBMCs served as the sequencing template. These data also featured in a second study, about T cells in Graves' hyperthyroidism and ophthalmopathy.

The material was peripheral blood mononuclear cells (PBMCs), obtained at new diagnosis, from a patient treated with antithyroid drugs. The source is a woman aged 25 to 45 with Graves disease.

V usage is TRBV7-7 and J usage is TRBJ2-5; 8 bases are a match to TRBD2. Germline V gene lookup returns CDR1 SSHAT and CDR2 FNYEAQ (reference sequence). The CDR3 has 16 residues. Trimming cost V 8 bases and J 3 bases; bases outside gene matches: 14. In DNA form, the CDR3 reads TGTGCCAGCGGACAGTCCGGGACTAGGGGGAAAGAGACCCAGTACTTC. This sequence encodes CASGQSGTRGKETQYF.

This clonotype was counted many times. The genes are TRBV3-1 and TRBJ2-2; D is unresolved. With 6 bases removed from V and 7 bases from J, the gap between germline ends came to 9 bases. The CDR3 covers 12 residues. The germline gives CDR1 LGHDT, CDR2 YNNKEL (reference sequence). In nucleotides, the CDR3 is TGTGCCAGCAGGTACAGAAGCGGGGAGCTGTTTTTT. As protein: CASRYRSGELFF.

Only a few counts were recorded for this clonotype. As DNA, the CDR3 is TGTGCCACCAGTGATCGTCAGGGGGCCGGGGAGCTGTTTTTT. The encoded protein is CATSDRQGAGELFF. The gene calls are TRBV24-1 and TRBJ2-2; 7 positions match TRBD1. The V and J ends lost 3 bases and 6 bases, in that order; junction bases with no gene match: 3. This CDR3 region has 14 residues. Germline lookup yields CDR1 KGHDR and CDR2 SFDVKD.

This clonotype has more than one count but fewer than ten. This chain joins TRBV6-1 and TRBJ1-2; 8 bases line up with TRBD1. The CDR3 consists of 19 residues. CDR1 is MNHNS, CDR2 SASEGT, per germline. With V trimmed by 1 base and J by 1 base, 14 bases remained unmatched. CDR3 sequence (DNA): TGTGCCAGCAGTGAAGAAGAATCATACAGGGGGTTTGGTAACTATGGCTACACCTTC. It translates to CASSEEESYRGFGNYGYTF.

The chain recombines TRBV7-3 with TRBJ1-4; TRBD1 matches at 9 bases. There are 17 residues in the CDR3. After removal of 5 bases from V and 6 bases from J, the junction contained 13 bases not matched to a gene. The germline CDR1 and CDR2 sequences are SGHTA and FQGTGA. The CDR3, as DNA: TGTGCCAGCAGCGTTCTCCCCCCGGGACAGGGTGATGAAAAACTGTTTTTT. Its translation is CASSVLPPGQGDEKLFF.

This clonotype was counted ten times or more. V usage is TRBV6-2 or TRBV6-3 and J usage is TRBJ2-1; D is perhaps TRBD1 (5 bases). CDR1 MNHEY and CDR2 SVGEGT come from the germline V gene. This CDR3 is built from 15 residues. V was shortened by 2 bases and J by 7 bases, with 15 bases between the two germline ends. The CDR3 sequence is CASSYGAGRHNEQFF. CDR3 coding DNA: TGTGCCAGCAGTTACGGGGCTGGTCGACATAATGAGCAGTTCTTC.

The chain employs TRBV7-9 and TRBJ2-5, with 16 bases that match TRBD2. Unmatched junction bases numbered 15, after V lost 6 bases and J lost 5 bases. The CDR3 length is 19 residues. Germline V gives CDR1 SEHNR, CDR2 FQNEAQ (reference sequence). The CDR3 coding sequence is TGTGCCAGCAGACATCGACCCGGGACTAGCGGGAGGGCCTCGGAGACCCAGTACTTC. It codes for CASRHRPGTSGRASETQYF.

This sequence joins TRBV6-1 and TRBJ1-4; D gene unclear. V was pared by 6 bases and J by 6 bases, with 8 bases between. The CDR3 is 12 residues long. CDR1 and CDR2 (germline): MNHNS, SASEGT. CDR3 bases: TGTGCCAGCAGCCGAGAGGATGAAAAACTGTTTTTT. Protein: CASSREDEKLFF.

This clonotype showed up just a few times. The chain is built from TRBV7-2 and TRBJ1-5; D is unclear. CDR1 is SGHTA and CDR2 is FQGNSA in the germline V gene. Trimming took 4 bases from V and 4 from J, leaving 11 bases between them. The CDR3 loop spans 14 amino acids. The CDR3 sequence is CASSSRELNQPQHF. The CDR3 DNA follows: TGTGCCAGCAGCTCCCGGGAGCTAAATCAGCCCCAGCATTTT.

The gene calls are TRBV9 and TRBJ2-1; tentative D call: TRBD1 (5 bases). The germline V gene encodes CDR1 SGDLS and CDR2 YYNGEE. The V end lost 0 bases, the J end lost 6 bases, and 7 bases lay between the germline ends. The CDR3 has 13 amino acids. The CDR3 sequence is CASSVATVNEQFF. Here the CDR3 DNA reads TGTGCCAGCAGCGTAGCGACAGTCAATGAGCAGTTCTTC.

As to this clonotype: Just one base apart from a much larger clone, this may be a read error. The chain carries TRBV2 and TRBJ2-3, with TRBD2 matching over 10 bases. The germline V gene encodes CDR1 SNHLY and CDR2 FYNNEI. J lost 2 bases, V lost 6 bases, and 2 bases had no gene match. The CDR3 spans 14 residues. CDR3 nucleotide sequence: TGTGCCAGCAGGACTAGCGGGTACACAGATACGCAGTATTTT. Protein sequence: CASRTSGYTDTQYF.

About this clonotype: A much larger clone lies a single base off, so this may be a read error. The CDR3: CASGRTGQGEMRTIYF. CDR3 bases: TGCGCCAGCGGCCGAACTGGACAGGGGGAAATGCGCACCATATATTTT. This chain connects TRBV5-1 to TRBJ1-3; TRBD1 matches 10 bases. The length of the CDR3 is 16 residues. CDR1 SGHRS and CDR2 YFSETQ come from the germline V gene. V shed 7 bases, J shed 9 bases, and the junction held 16 bases outside the gene matches. The full variable domain, rest sourced from reference TRBV5-1 and TRBJ1-3, is KAGVTQTPRYLIKTRGQQVTLSCSPISGHRSVSWYQQTPGQGLQFLFEYFSETQRNKGNFPGRFSGRQFSNSRSEMNVSTLELGDSALYLCASGRTGQGEMRTIYFGEGSWLTVV.

As to this clonotype: A read error likely explains this, since a far larger clone differs by one base. The rearrangement uses TRBV13 and TRBJ1-1; D not certain. Germline-derived CDR1 and CDR2 are PRHDT and FYEKMQ (reference sequence). This CDR3 has 13 amino acids. The CDR3 loop is CAGRRSQNTEAFF. The CDR3 DNA reads as TGTGCCGGCAGGCGCAGCCAGAACACTGAAGCTTTCTTT.

The V call is TRBV12-3 or TRBV12-4, the J call TRBJ1-1; no clear D. This CDR3 has 12 residues. The V end was cut by 2 bases, the J end by 6 bases, with 7 bases between. The CDR3 DNA follows: TGTGCCAGCAGTTTAATGGGTTCTGAAGCTTTCTTT. Its translation is CASSLMGSEAFF.

The V and J genes are TRBV11-1 and TRBJ1-2, with 9 bases aligning to TRBD1. Germline V lookup: CDR1 SGHAT, CDR2 FQDESV (reference sequence). The CDR3 sequence is 15 residues long. The V and J ends lost 5 bases and 3 bases, in that order; junction bases with no gene match: 7. The CDR3 here is CASSRPTGGDYGYTF. CDR3 bases: TGTGCCAGCAGCCGCCCGACAGGGGGGGACTATGGCTACACCTTC.

This clonotype was seen ten or more times. This chain joins TRBV19 and TRBJ1-2; no firm D call. The CDR3 is 13 residues long. The V end lost 7 bases, the J end lost 3 bases, and 12 bases lay between the germline ends. Germline V gene data show CDR1 as LNHDA and CDR2 as SQIVND (reference sequence). CDR3 protein: CASTESGYYGYTF. The DNA for the CDR3 is TGTGCCAGTACCGAATCGGGGTACTATGGCTACACCTTC. The complete variable domain, with remaining parts taken from reference TRBV19 and TRBJ1-2, reads DGGITQSPKYLFRKEGQNVTLSCEQNLNHDAMYWYRQDPGQGLRLIYYSQIVNDFQKGDIAEGYSVSREKKESFPLTVTSAQKNPTAFYLCASTESGYYGYTFGSGTRLTVV.

V usage is TRBV28 and J usage is TRBJ2-6; D is undetermined. The CDR3 is 15 amino acids. Germline CDR1 MDHEN, CDR2 SYDVKM. The germline V and J ends were trimmed by 5 bases and 0 bases, with 8 bases remaining between them. Here the CDR3 reads CASSNSGSGANVLTF. The CDR3 DNA follows: TGTGCCAGCAGTAACAGTGGCTCTGGGGCCAACGTCCTGACTTTC.

This clonotype was detected many times. The gene calls are TRBV7-9 and TRBJ2-7, with TRBD1 identical over 12 bases. The germline gives CDR1 SEHNR, CDR2 FQNEAQ (reference sequence). The CDR3 is 20 amino acids. The V segment lost 5 bases and the J segment 4 bases; nucleotides outside the gene matches: 21. The CDR3 nucleotides read TGTGCCAGCAGCCGGCTAGGGGGGACAGGGGGCGAACTAGCGAGATACGAGCAGTACTTC. It specifies CASSRLGGTGGELARYEQYF.

There are many counts of this clonotype. V usage is TRBV27 and J usage is TRBJ1-3; D might be TRBD1 (6 bases). Trimming pared 3 bases from V and 2 bases from J, leaving 8 bases between. The germline CDR1 and CDR2 sequences are MNHEY and SMNVEV (reference sequence). The length of the CDR3 is 14 residues. CDR3: CASSFSGAGNTIYF. Here the CDR3 DNA reads TGTGCCAGCAGTTTTTCAGGGGCTGGAAACACCATATATTTT.

The chain recombines TRBV9 with TRBJ2-3; 12 nucleotides line up with TRBD2. Germline CDR1 and CDR2: SGDLS and YYNGEE. With V trimmed by 4 bases and J by 3 bases, 6 bases remained unmatched. The length of the CDR3 is 16 residues. CDR3 loop: CASSFRTSGKTDTQYF. Written as DNA, the CDR3 is TGTGCCAGCAGCTTCCGGACTAGCGGGAAAACAGATACGCAGTATTTT.

The chain has TRBV19 and TRBJ1-5; TRBD1 matches 8 bases. Losses at the gene ends were 3 bases for V and 4 bases for J; bases not matched to a gene: 11. This CDR3 contains 17 residues. Germline CDR1 and CDR2: LNHDA and SQIVND (reference sequence). The CDR3 nucleotides read TGTGCCAGTAGTATGAGGGCGGCAGGGGGCTGGAATCAGCCCCAGCATTTT. Encoded protein: CASSMRAAGGWNQPQHF.

This rearrangement joins TRBV11-3 to TRBJ1-4; a possible D gene is TRBD1 (6 bases). V was shortened by 3 bases and J by 3 bases, with 17 bases between the two germline ends. The germline gives CDR1 SGHNT, CDR2 YENEEA. The CDR3 is 17 amino acids. The CDR3 here is CASSFRGSSLANEKLFF. The CDR3, as DNA: TGTGCCAGCAGCTTCAGGGGAAGTAGTCTGGCTAATGAAAAACTGTTTTTT.

This clonotype came up many times. This chain joins TRBV28 and TRBJ1-1, with D possibly TRBD1 on 5 matching bases. The CDR3 contains 12 residues. Germline CDR1 reads MDHEN; CDR2 reads SYDVKM. The V end was cut by 6 bases, the J end by 7 bases, with 12 bases between. CDR3 nucleotides: TGTGCCAGCAGGAGGGACTTATATGAAGCTTTCTTT. This sequence encodes CASRRDLYEAFF.

The sample holds many counts of this clonotype. The CDR3 sequence is CSAYPPSTDTQYF. CDR3 DNA sequence: TGCAGTGCCTACCCTCCAAGCACAGATACGCAGTATTTT. The chain has TRBV20-1 and TRBJ2-3; D gene ambiguous. Germline V lookup: CDR1 DFQATT, CDR2 SNEGSKA (reference sequence). V was shortened by 6 bases and J by 0 bases, with 10 bases between the two germline ends. This CDR3 has 13 residues.

The sample holds many counts of this clonotype. The rearrangement joins TRBV12-3 or TRBV12-4 to TRBJ2-4, with D unresolved. This CDR3 has 16 amino acids. V lost 5 bases and J lost 0, with 14 bases in between. The CDR3, as DNA: TGTGCCAGCAGTCCTCCAACTGGAAAAGCCAAAAACATTCAGTACTTC. Residues: CASSPPTGKAKNIQYF.

V usage is TRBV20-1 and J usage is TRBJ2-7, with D tentatively TRBD2 (5 bases). The CDR3 contains 12 residues. The germline V gene has CDR1 DFQATT and CDR2 SNEGSKA (reference sequence). The V gene lost 2 bases and the J gene lost 2 bases, with 7 bases spanning the gap. As DNA, the CDR3 is TGCAGTGCTAGATGGGAGACCTACGAGCAGTACTTC. This translates into CSARWETYEQYF.

The gene calls are TRBV2 and TRBJ1-5, with D possibly TRBD1 on 6 matching bases. Germline loops: CDR1 SNHLY, CDR2 FYNNEI. The CDR3 consists of 15 residues. With 3 bases removed from V and 6 bases from J, the gap between germline ends came to 15 bases. In DNA form, the CDR3 reads TGTGCCAGCAGTGAGTGGCAGGGGCAAAGTCAGCCCCAGCATTTT. Protein product: CASSEWQGQSQPQHF.

This clonotype was picked up many times. CDR3: CASSLEGEETQYF. The CDR3 DNA reads TGTGCCAGCAGCTTAGAGGGGGAAGAGACCCAGTACTTC. V gene TRBV7-2 combines with J gene TRBJ2-5, with D possibly TRBD1 on 6 matching bases. Trimming shortened V by 1 base and J by 3 bases, and 6 bases separated the two germline ends. CDR1 and CDR2 (germline): SGHTA, FQGNSA. The CDR3 extends over 13 amino acids.

This clonotype showed up many times. V gene TRBV7-9 combines with J gene TRBJ2-5; 9 positions agree with TRBD2. This CDR3 is built from 14 residues. The V segment lost 4 bases and the J segment 4 bases; nucleotides outside the gene matches: 4. CDR1 and CDR2 (germline): SEHNR, FQNEAQ (reference sequence). CDR3 DNA sequence: TGTGCCAGCAGCTGGGATAGCGGGGGAGAGACCCAGTACTTC. Protein product: CASSWDSGGETQYF.